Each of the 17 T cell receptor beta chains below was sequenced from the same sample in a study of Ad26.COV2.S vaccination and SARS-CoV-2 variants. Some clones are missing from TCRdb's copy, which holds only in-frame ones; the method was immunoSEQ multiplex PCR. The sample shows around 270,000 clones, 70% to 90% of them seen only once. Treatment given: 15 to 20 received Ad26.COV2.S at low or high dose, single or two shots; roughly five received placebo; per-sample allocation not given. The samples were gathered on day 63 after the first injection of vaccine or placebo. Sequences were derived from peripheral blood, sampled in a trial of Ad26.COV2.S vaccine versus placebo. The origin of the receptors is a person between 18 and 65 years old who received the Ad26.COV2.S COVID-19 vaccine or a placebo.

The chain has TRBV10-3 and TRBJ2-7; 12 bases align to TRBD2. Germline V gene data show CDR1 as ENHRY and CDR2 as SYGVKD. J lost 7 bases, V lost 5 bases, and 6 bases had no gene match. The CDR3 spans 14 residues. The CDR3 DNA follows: TGTGCCATCAGTTCGGGACTAGCGGGCGGTGAGCAGTACGTC. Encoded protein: CAISSGLAGGEQYV.

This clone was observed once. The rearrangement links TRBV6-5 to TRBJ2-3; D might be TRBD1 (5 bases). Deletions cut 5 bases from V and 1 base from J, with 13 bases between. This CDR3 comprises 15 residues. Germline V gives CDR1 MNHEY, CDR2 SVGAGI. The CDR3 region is CASSPGASGTDTQYF. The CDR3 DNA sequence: TGTGCCAGCAGTCCTGGGGCCTCAGGCACAGATACGCAGTATTTT.

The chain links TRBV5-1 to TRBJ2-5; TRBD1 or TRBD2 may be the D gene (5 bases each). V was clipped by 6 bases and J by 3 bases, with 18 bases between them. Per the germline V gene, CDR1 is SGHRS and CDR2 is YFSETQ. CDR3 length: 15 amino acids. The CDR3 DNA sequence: TGCGCCAGCACTGGAGGTAGCGAGGGGAAAGAGACCCAGTACTTC. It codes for CASTGGSEGKETQYF.

The CDR3 nucleotides read TGTGCCAGCAGTGCAATACAGGGTTTAGTTTCCAAAAACATTCAGTACTTC. It yields the protein CASSAIQGLVSKNIQYF. The chain carries TRBV6-2 or TRBV6-3 and TRBJ2-4, with D perhaps matching TRBD1 (6 bases). V lost 5 bases and J 2 bases, leaving 19 bases between the germline ends. CDR3 length: 17 residues. Germline-derived CDR1 and CDR2 are MNHEY and SVGEGT.

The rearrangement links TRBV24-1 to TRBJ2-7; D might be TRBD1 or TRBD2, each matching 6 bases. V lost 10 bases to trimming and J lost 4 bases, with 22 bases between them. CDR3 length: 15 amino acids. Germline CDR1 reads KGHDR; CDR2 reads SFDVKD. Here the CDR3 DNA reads TGTGCCACGCCGCGCGAAGGAGGGGGGAAGTACGAGCAGTACGTC. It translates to CATPREGGGKYEQYV.

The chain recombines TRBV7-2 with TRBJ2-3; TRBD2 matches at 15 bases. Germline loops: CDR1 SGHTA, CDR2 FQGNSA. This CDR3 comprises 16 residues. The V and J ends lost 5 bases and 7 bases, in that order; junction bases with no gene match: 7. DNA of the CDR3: TGTGCCAGCAGCCCCCGGACTAGCGGGGGGGCGAATACGCAGTATTTT. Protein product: CASSPRTSGGANTQYF.

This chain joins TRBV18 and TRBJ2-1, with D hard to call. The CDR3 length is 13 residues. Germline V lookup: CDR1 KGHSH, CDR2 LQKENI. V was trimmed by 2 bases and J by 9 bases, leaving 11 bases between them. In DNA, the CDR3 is TGTGCCAGCTCACCATCGCGTATGAGTGAGCAGTTCTTC. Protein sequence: CASSPSRMSEQFF.

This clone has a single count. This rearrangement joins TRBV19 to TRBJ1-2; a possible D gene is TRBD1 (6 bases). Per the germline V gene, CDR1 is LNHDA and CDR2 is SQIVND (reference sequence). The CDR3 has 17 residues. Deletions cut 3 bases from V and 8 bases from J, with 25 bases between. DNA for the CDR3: TGTGCCAGTAGTATGGTAGGTGTACAGGGTGATGTGGACGGCTACACCTTC. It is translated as CASSMVGVQGDVDGYTF.

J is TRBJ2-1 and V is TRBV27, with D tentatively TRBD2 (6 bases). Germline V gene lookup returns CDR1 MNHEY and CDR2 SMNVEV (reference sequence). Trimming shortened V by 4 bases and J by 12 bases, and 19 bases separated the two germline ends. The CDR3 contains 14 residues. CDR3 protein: CASSSAGTAKRQFF. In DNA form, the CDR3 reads TGTGCCAGCAGTTCGGCCGGGACTGCGAAAAGGCAGTTCTTC.

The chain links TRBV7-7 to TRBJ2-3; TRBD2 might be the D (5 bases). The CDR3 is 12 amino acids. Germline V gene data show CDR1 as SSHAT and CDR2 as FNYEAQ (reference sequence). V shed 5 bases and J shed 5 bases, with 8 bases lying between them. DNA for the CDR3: TGTGCCAGCAGCCCTGGAGGAGATACGCAGTATTTT. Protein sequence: CASSPGGDTQYF.

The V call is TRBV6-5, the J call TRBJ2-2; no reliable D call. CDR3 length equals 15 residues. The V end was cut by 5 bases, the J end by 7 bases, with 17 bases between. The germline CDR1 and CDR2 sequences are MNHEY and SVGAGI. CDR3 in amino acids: CASSPLAGLDGELFF. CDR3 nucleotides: TGTGCCAGCAGTCCTCTGGCAGGATTGGACGGGGAGCTGTTTTTT.

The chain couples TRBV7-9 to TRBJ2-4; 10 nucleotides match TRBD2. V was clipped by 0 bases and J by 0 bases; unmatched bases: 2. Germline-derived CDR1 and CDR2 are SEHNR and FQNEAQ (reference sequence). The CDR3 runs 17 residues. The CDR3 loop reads CASSLAASGGAKNIQYF. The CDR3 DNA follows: TGTGCCAGCAGCTTAGCTGCTAGCGGGGGAGCCAAAAACATTCAGTACTTC.

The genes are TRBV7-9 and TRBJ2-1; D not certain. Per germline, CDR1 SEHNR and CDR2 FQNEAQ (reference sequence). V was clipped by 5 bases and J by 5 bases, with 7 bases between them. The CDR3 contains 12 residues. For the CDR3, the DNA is TGTGCCAGCAGCCCAGGACACAATGAGCAGTTCTTC. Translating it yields CASSPGHNEQFF.

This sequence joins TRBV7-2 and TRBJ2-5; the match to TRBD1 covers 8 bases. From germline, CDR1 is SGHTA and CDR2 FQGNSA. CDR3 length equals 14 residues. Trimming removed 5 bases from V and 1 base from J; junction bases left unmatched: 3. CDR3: CASSPTGAQETQYF. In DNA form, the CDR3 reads TGTGCCAGCAGCCCGACAGGGGCCCAAGAGACCCAGTACTTC.

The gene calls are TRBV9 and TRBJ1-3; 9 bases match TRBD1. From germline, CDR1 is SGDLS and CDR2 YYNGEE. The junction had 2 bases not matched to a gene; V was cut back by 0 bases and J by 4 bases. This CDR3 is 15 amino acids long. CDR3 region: CASSVEGQGGNTIYF. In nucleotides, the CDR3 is TGTGCCAGCAGCGTAGAGGGACAGGGAGGAAACACCATATATTTT.

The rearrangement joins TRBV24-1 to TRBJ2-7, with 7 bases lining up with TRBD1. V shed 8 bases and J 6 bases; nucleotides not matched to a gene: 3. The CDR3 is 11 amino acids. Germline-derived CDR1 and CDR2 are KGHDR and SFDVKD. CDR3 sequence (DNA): TGTGCCACCATGACAGGGTGCGAGCAGTACGTC. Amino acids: CATMTGCEQYV.

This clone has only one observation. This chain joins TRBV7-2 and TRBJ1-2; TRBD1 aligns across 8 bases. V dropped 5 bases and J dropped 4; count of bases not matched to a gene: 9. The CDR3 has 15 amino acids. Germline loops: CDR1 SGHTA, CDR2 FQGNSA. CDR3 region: CASSRQGAIGYGYTF. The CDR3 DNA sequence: TGTGCCAGCAGCCGGCAGGGGGCTATAGGCTATGGCTACACCTTC.